This T cell receptor (beta chain) comes out of a study of blood T cell repertoires in COVID-19. Looking at the study overall: Samples taken during acute and convalescent COVID-19 were collected in the United States, Italy and Spain. PBMCs, B-cell-depleted T cells, or T cells provided the cDNA or gDNA that made up the material.

Authors' data handling: Amplified reference gene primers provided the basis for estimating nucleated cell counts. Generated by immunoSEQ multiplex PCR, the TCRdb table keeps only in-frame clones and is missing some. D and trimming come from the DNA, and the V and J calls and clone size come from that table. The table shows 90,000 to 120,000 clones, with 80% to 95% occurring only once. The V end lost 4 bases, the J end lost 0 bases, and 8 bases lay between the germline ends. Germline CDR1 and CDR2: KGHDR and SFDVKD. The CDR3 is 14 residues long. This receptor was taken from a woman aged 25 to 45 with acute or convalescent COVID-19. This chain joins TRBV24-1 and TRBJ2-5, with D maybe TRBD1 (5 bases). Input material: peripheral blood. Here the CDR3 reads CATSDPGYQETQYF. The CDR3 nucleotides read TGTGCCACCAGTGACCCAGGGTACCAAGAGACCCAGTACTTC.